Listed here are 4 T cell receptor beta chains from one sample, sequenced in a study of T-cell reconstitution after alpha-beta-depleted transplantation in children. Unique molecular identifiers were incorporated when the TCRbeta library was constructed. TCRdb re-called the PCR reads with MiXCR, one entry per CDR3 protein. The sample has a few hundred thousand distinct CDR3 sequences, around 27% seen once. The sequenced sample was PBMCs, obtained before TCRalphabeta/CD19-depleted stem cell transplant. The receptor source for this set is a boy younger than two with Wiskott-Aldrich syndrome, due to receive a stem cell transplant.

The chain recombines TRBV19 with TRBJ2-7; 7 nucleotides match TRBD1. Losses at the gene ends were 5 bases for V and 1 base for J; bases not matched to a gene: 5. Germline V gene sequence: CDR1 LNHDA, CDR2 SQIVND (reference sequence). The CDR3 is 14 residues long. CDR3 sequence reads: CASSRNRGSYEQYF. CDR3 sequence (DNA): TGTGCCAGTAGTCGAAACAGGGGTTCCTACGAGCAGTACTTC.

The chain recombines TRBV5-1 with TRBJ2-7; 8 nucleotides agree with TRBD1. Germline V gene sequence: CDR1 SGHRS, CDR2 YFSETQ. This CDR3 region has 14 residues. V lost 2 bases, J lost 5 bases, and 6 bases stayed unmatched. DNA for the CDR3: TGCGCCAGCAGCTTTAAGGCAGGGGGCGACGAGCAGTACTTC. This translates into CASSFKAGGDEQYF.

The chain recombines TRBV11-1 with TRBJ2-3; D uncertain. The CDR3 covers 14 residues. V shed 2 bases and J shed 5 bases, with 11 bases lying between them. Germline CDR1 SGHAT, CDR2 FQDESV (reference sequence). CDR3 protein: CASSLIPRLDTQYF. Written as DNA, the CDR3 is TGTGCCAGCAGCTTAATCCCGAGACTAGATACGCAGTATTTT.

This clonotype came up a few times. V and J are TRBV20-1 and TRBJ2-7, with unresolved D. V was clipped by 0 bases and J by 4 bases, with 7 bases between them. The CDR3 consists of 12 residues. Germline values: CDR1 DFQATT, CDR2 SNEGSKA (reference sequence). CDR3 sequence reads: CSARDKIYEQYF. The DNA for the CDR3 is TGCAGTGCTAGAGACAAAATTTACGAGCAGTACTTC.